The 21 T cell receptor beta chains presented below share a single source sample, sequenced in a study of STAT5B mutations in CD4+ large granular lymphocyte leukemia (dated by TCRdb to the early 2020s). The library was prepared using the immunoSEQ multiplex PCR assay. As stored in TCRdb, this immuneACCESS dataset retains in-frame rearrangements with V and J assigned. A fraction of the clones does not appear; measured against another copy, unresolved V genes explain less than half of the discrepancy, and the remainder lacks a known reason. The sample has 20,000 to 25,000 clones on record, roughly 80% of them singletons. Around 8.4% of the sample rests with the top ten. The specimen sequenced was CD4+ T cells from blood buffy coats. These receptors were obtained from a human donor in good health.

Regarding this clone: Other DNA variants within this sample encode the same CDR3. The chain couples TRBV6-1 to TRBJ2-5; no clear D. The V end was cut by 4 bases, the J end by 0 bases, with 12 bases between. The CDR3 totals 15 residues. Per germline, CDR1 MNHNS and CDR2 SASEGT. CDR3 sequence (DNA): TGTGCCAGCAGTGTAAGGTTGGCGTACCAAGAGACCCAGTACTTC. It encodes CASSVRLAYQETQYF.

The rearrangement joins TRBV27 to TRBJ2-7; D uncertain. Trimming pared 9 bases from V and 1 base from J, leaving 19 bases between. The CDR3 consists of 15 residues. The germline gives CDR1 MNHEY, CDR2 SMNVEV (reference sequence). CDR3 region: CASLARTSDSYEQYF. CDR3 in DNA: TGTGCCAGTCTGGCGAGGACGTCGGATTCCTACGAGCAGTACTTC.

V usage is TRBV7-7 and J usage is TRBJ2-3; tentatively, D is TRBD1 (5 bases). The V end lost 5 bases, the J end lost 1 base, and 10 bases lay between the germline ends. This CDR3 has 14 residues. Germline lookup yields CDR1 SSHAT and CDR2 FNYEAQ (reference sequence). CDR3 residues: CASSPTGGTDTQYF. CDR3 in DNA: TGTGCCAGCAGCCCCACAGGCGGCACAGATACGCAGTATTTT.

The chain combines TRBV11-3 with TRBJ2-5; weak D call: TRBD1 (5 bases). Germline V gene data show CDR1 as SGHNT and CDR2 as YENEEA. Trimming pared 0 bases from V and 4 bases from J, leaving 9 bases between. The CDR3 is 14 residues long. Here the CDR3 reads CASSLDRQSETQYF. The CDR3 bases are TGTGCCAGCAGCTTAGACAGACAGTCAGAGACCCAGTACTTC.

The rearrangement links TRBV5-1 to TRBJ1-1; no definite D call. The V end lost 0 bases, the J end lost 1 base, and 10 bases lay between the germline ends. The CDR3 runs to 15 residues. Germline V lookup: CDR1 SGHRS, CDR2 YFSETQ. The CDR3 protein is CASSLESARNTEAFF. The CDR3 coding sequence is TGCGCCAGCAGCTTGGAGTCTGCCAGGAACACTGAAGCTTTCTTT.

This CDR3 reads CASSLMGRVGGYTF. The CDR3 nucleotides are TGTGCCAGCAGCTTAATGGGCAGGGTGGGAGGCTACACCTTC. This sequence joins TRBV5-4 and TRBJ1-2, with D tentatively TRBD1 (5 bases). The CDR3 is 14 amino acids. Germline values: CDR1 SGHNT, CDR2 YYREEE (reference sequence). V lost 2 bases and J lost 8, with 16 bases in between.

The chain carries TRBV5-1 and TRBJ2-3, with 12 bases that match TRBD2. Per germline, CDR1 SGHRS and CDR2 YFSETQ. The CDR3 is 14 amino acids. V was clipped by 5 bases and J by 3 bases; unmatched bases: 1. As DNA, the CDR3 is TGCGCCAGCAGTACTAGCGGGGGGACAGATACGCAGTATTTT. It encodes CASSTSGGTDTQYF. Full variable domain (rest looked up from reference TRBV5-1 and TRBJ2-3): KAGVTQTPRYLIKTRGQQVTLSCSPISGHRSVSWYQQTPGQGLQFLFEYFSETQRNKGNFPGRFSGRQFSNSRSEMNVSTLELGDSALYLCASSTSGGTDTQYFGPGTRLTVL.

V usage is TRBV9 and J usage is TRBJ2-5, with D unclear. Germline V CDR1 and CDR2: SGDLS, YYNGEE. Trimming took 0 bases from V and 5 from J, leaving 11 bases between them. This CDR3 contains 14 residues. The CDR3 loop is CASSVGPASETQYF. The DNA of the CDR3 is TGTGCCAGCAGCGTAGGTCCAGCGTCGGAGACCCAGTACTTC.

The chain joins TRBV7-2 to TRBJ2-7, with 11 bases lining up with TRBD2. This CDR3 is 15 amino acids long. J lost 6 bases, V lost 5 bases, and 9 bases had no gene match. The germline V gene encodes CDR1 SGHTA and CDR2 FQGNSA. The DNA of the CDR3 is TGTGCCAGCAGCCTCGGGACTAGCGGAGCACTCGAGCAGTACTTC. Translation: CASSLGTSGALEQYF.

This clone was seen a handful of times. This CDR3 is CASSQPGGAGRAEKLFF. In nucleotides, the CDR3 is TGCGCCAGCAGCCAACCTGGGGGCGCGGGGCGGGCTGAAAAACTGTTTTTT. The V and J genes are TRBV4-1 and TRBJ1-4, with a weak D call TRBD1 (6 bases). The V and J ends lost 2 bases and 7 bases respectively, with 20 bases between them. Looked up from germline, CDR1 is MGHRA and CDR2 is YSYEKL. CDR3 length: 17 amino acids.

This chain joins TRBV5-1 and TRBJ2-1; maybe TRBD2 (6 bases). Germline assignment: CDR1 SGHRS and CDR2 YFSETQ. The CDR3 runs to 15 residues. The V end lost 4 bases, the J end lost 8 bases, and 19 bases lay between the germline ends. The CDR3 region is CASSTGSSGSDEQFF. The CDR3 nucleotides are TGCGCCAGCAGCACCGGGAGTAGTGGTTCGGATGAGCAGTTCTTC.

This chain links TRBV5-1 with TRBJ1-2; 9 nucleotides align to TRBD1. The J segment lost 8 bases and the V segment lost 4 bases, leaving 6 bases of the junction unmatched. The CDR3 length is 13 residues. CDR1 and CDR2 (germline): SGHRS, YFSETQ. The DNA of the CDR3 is TGCGCCAGCAGCCCGGGGACAGGGCCCGGCTACACCTTC. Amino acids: CASSPGTGPGYTF.

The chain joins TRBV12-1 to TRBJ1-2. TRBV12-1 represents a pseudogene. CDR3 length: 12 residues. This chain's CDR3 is CASSLTIYGYTF. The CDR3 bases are TGTGCCAGCAGCTTAACTATATATGGCTACACCTTC.

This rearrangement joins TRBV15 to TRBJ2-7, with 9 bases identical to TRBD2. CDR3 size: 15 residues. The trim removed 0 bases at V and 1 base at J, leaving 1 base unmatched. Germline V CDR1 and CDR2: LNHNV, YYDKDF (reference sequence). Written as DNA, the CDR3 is TGTGCCACCAGCAGAGAAGCGGGAGGATCCTACGAGCAGTACTTC. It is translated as CATSREAGGSYEQYF.

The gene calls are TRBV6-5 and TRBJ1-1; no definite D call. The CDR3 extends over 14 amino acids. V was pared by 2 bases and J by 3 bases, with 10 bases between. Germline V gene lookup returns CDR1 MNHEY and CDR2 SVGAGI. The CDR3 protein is CASSYDLQYTEAFF. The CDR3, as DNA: TGTGCCAGCAGTTACGACCTGCAGTACACTGAAGCTTTCTTT.

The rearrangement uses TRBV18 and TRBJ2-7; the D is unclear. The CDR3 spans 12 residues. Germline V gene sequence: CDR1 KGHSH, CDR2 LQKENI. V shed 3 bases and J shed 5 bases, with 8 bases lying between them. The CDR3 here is CASSPLLNEQYF. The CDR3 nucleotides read TGTGCCAGCTCACCTCTTCTAAACGAGCAGTACTTC.

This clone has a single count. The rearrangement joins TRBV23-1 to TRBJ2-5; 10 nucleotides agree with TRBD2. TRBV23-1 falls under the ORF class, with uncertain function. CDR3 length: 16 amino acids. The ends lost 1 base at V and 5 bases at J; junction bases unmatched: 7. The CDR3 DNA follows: TGCGCCAGCAGTCAATTAATTAGCGGGGGGACGGAGACCCAGTACTTC. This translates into CASSQLISGGTETQYF.

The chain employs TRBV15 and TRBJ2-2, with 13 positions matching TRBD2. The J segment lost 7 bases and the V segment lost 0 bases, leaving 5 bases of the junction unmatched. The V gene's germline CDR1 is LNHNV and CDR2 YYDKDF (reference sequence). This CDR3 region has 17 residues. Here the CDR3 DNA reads TGTGCCACCAGCAGAGACGGGACTAGCGGGGCTCGCGGGGAGCTGTTTTTT. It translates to CATSRDGTSGARGELFF.

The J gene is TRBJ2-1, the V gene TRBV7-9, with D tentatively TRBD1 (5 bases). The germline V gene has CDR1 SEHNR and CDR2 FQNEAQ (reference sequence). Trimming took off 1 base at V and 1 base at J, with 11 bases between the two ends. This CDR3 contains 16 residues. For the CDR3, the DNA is TGTGCCAGCAGCTTAGGGGGCGGCACATCCTACAATGAGCAGTTCTTC. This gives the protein CASSLGGGTSYNEQFF.

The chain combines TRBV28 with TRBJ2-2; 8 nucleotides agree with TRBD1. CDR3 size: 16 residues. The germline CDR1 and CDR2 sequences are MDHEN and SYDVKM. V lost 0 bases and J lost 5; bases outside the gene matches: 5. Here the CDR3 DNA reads TGTGCCAGCAGTTTATGGGACAGGGCTGAAACCGGGGAGCTGTTTTTT. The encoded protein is CASSLWDRAETGELFF. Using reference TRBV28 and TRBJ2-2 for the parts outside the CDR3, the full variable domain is DVKVTQSSRYLVKRTGEKVFLECVQDMDHENMFWYRQDPGLGLRLIYFSYDVKMKEKGDIPEGYSVSREKKERFSLILESASTNQTSMYLCASSLWDRAETGELFFGEGSRLTVL.

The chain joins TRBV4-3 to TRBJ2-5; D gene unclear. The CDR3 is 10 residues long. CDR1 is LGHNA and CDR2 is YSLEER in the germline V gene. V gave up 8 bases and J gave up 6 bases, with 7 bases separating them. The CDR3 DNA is TGCGCCAGCCCTCGCCAGACCCAGTACTTC. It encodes CASPRQTQYF.